The T cell receptor (beta chain) under discussion was sequenced for a study of PD-1 blockade in classical Hodgkin lymphoma. Relapses following autologous stem cell transplantation were seen in all patients, with brentuximab vedotin exposure varying. V lost 0 bases to trimming and J lost 8 bases; unmatched junction nucleotides: 7. In germline, CDR1 is SGDLS, CDR2 YYNGEE. There are 14 residues in the CDR3. Produced via immunoSEQ multiplex PCR; TCRdb's table is partial and in-frame only. The table includes 25,000 to 30,000 clones, more than 60% detected once. The gene calls are TRBV9 and TRBJ1-2; TRBD1 agrees at 7 bases. This TCR was recovered from a human donor with classical Hodgkin lymphoma. Sequenced material: peripheral blood mononuclear cells (PBMCs), taken before the second cycle of nivolumab. CDR3 sequence (DNA): TGTGCCAGCAGCGTAGTAGAGGGGGCGGGAGGCTACACCTTC. Protein product: CASSVVEGAGGYTF.